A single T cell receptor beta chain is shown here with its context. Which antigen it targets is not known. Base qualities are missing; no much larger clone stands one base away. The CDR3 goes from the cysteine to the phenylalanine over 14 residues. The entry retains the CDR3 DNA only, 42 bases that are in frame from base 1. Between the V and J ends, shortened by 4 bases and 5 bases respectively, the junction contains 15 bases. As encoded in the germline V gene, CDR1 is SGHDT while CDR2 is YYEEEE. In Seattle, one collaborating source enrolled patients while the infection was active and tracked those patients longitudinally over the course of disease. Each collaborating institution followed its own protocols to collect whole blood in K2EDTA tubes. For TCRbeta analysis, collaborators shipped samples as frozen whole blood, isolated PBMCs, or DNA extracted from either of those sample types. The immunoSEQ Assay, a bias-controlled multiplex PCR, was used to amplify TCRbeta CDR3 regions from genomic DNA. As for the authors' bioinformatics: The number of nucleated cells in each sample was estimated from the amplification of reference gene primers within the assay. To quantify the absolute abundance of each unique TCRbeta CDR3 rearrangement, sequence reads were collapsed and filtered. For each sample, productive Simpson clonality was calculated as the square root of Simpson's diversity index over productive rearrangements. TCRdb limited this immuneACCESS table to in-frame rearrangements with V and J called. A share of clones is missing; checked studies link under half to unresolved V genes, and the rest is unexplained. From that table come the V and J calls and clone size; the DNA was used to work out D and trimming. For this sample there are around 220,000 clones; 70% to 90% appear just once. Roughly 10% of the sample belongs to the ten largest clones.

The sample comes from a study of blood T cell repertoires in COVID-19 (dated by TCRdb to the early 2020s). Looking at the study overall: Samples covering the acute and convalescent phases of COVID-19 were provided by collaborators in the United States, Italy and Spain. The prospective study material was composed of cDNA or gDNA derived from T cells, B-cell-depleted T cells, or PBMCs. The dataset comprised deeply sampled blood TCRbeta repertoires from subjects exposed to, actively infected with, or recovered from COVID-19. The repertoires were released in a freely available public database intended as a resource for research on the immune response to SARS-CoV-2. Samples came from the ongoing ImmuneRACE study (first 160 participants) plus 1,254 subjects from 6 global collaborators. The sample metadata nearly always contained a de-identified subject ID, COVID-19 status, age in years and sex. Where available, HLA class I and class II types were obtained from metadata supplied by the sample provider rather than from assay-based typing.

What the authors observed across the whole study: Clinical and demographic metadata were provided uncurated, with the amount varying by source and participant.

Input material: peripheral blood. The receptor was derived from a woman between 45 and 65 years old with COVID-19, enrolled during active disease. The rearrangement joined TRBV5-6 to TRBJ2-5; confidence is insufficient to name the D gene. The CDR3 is CASSRLVGEETQYF. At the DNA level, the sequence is TGTGCCAGCAGCCGGCTAGTGGGTGAGGAGACCCAGTACTTC.